A single sample gave rise to the 26 T cell receptor beta chains below, sequenced in a study of blood T cell repertoires in COVID-19 (TCRdb year 2020). Library preparation was by the immunoSEQ multiplex PCR assay. This is the immuneACCESS table as TCRdb keeps it, with only in-frame sequences that have V and J called. A part of the clones is gone; compared with another copy, unresolved V genes explain less than half, and the rest is unexplained. The sample table shows a few hundred thousand clones, and roughly 80% are seen once. The ten top clones hold less than 2.5% of the sample. The material sequenced was peripheral blood. All receptors derive from a woman in her sixties or seventies with acute or convalescent COVID-19.

J is TRBJ2-5 and V is TRBV10-3; no definite D call. CDR3 size: 13 residues. V lost 6 bases, J lost 2 bases, and 10 bases lay in between. Germline V lookup: CDR1 ENHRY, CDR2 SYGVKD. The CDR3 DNA reads as TGTGCCATCAGCAAATCACAGCAAGAGACCCAGTACTTC. Translating it yields CAISKSQQETQYF.

The chain employs TRBV2 and TRBJ1-1, with 8 bases fitting TRBD1. This CDR3 is 17 amino acids long. The germline V gene encodes CDR1 SNHLY and CDR2 FYNNEI. Losses at the gene ends were 6 bases for V and 7 bases for J; bases not matched to a gene: 19. CDR3 region: CASRIDRGRTGQLEAFF. The CDR3 DNA reads as TGTGCCAGCAGGATCGACAGGGGCCGCACGGGGCAACTTGAAGCTTTCTTT.

The chain carries TRBV23-1 and TRBJ2-7; D gene unclear. TRBV23-1 is an ORF, and what it does is uncertain. There are 14 residues in the CDR3. The V end lost 0 bases, the J end lost 2 bases, and 8 bases lay between the germline ends. This chain's CDR3 is CASSQSGQAYEQYF. CDR3 bases: TGCGCCAGCAGTCAATCTGGCCAAGCCTACGAGCAGTACTTC.

The V call is TRBV6-1, the J call TRBJ1-2; D perhaps matches TRBD1 (6 bases). Germline loops: CDR1 MNHNS, CDR2 SASEGT. V shed 2 bases and J shed 4 bases, with 17 bases lying between them. The CDR3 has 16 residues. The CDR3 loop is CASSERLSTGFYGYTF. As DNA, the CDR3 is TGTGCCAGCAGTGAACGTTTGTCGACAGGCTTCTATGGCTACACCTTC.

This sequence joins TRBV19 and TRBJ2-3; the match to TRBD1 covers 10 bases. From germline, CDR1 is LNHDA and CDR2 SQIVND (reference sequence). V lost 6 bases and J lost 6; bases outside the gene matches: 6. The CDR3 totals 14 residues. This CDR3 reads CASRGTGARDTQYF. CDR3 in DNA: TGTGCCAGTAGGGGGACAGGGGCCCGGGATACGCAGTATTTT. The full variable domain, in which reference TRBV19 and TRBJ2-3 provide the parts outside the CDR3, is DGGITQSPKYLFRKEGQNVTLSCEQNLNHDAMYWYRQDPGQGLRLIYYSQIVNDFQKGDIAEGYSVSREKKESFPLTVTSAQKNPTAFYLCASRGTGARDTQYFGPGTRLTVL.

The chain joins TRBV7-9 to TRBJ2-3; TRBD2 aligns across 8 bases. Germline trimming cut 4 bases from V and 2 bases from J; bases unmatched to any gene: 8. The germline V gene encodes CDR1 SEHNR and CDR2 FQNEAQ (reference sequence). There are 16 residues in the CDR3. The CDR3: CASSSSERGNTDTQYF. DNA of the CDR3: TGTGCCAGCAGCTCTTCGGAGCGGGGGAACACAGATACGCAGTATTTT. The full variable domain, rest sourced from reference TRBV7-9 and TRBJ2-3, is DTGVSQNPRHKITKRGQNVTFRCDPISEHNRLYWYRQTLGQGPEFLTYFQNEAQLEKSRLLSDRFSAERPKGSFSTLEIQRTEQGDSAMYLCASSSSERGNTDTQYFGPGTRLTVL.

The chain employs TRBV14 and TRBJ1-2; D gene uncertain. CDR1 is SGHDN and CDR2 is FVKESK in the germline V gene. V lost 1 base to trimming and J lost 1 base, with 7 bases between them. The CDR3 covers 14 residues. The DNA for the CDR3 is TGTGCCAGCAGCCAAGCCACCGGTAACTATGGCTACACCTTC. Residues: CASSQATGNYGYTF.

This rearrangement joins TRBV6-5 to TRBJ1-6; D not resolved. CDR3 length: 15 amino acids. V was clipped by 2 bases and J by 7 bases, with 12 bases between them. Germline V lookup: CDR1 MNHEY, CDR2 SVGAGI. The CDR3 here is CASSYRQVRNSPLHF. The CDR3 DNA reads TGTGCCAGCAGTTACCGCCAGGTTAGGAATTCACCCCTCCACTTT.

V and J are TRBV2 and TRBJ2-5; the D gene is possibly TRBD2 (7 bases). Germline CDR1 SNHLY, CDR2 FYNNEI. V was cut by 6 bases and J by 6 bases, with 17 bases left in between. The CDR3 has 14 residues. The CDR3: CASRDGAGAQTQYF. The CDR3 DNA follows: TGTGCCAGCAGGGACGGCGCGGGGGCCCAGACCCAGTACTTC.

V is TRBV7-9 and J is TRBJ1-6, with D possibly TRBD1 on 5 matching bases. This CDR3 comprises 14 residues. Trimming removed 5 bases at V and 8 bases at J, with 13 bases between. Germline values: CDR1 SEHNR, CDR2 FQNEAQ (reference sequence). CDR3 in DNA: TGTGCCAGCAGCGCTGGCAGGGTTGATTCACCCCTCCACTTT. Its translation is CASSAGRVDSPLHF.

The J gene is TRBJ2-5, the V gene TRBV6-2 or TRBV6-3; 8 bases line up with TRBD2. After removal of 5 bases from V and 1 base from J, the junction contained 6 bases not matched to a gene. CDR3 length: 15 residues. CDR1 is MNHEY and CDR2 is SVGEGT in the germline V gene. DNA for the CDR3: TGTGCCAGCAGTCCCCAGGGACTAGGCCAAGAGACCCAGTACTTC. Its translation is CASSPQGLGQETQYF.

The chain employs TRBV29-1 and TRBJ1-2; D remains ambiguous. The CDR3 spans 9 residues. V gave up 4 bases and J gave up 13 bases, with 10 bases separating them. The germline CDR1 and CDR2 sequences are SQVTM and ANQGSEA. CDR3 residues: CSVVSGFTF. Written as DNA, the CDR3 is TGCAGCGTTGTTTCCGGTTTCACCTTC. The variable domain in full, completed from reference TRBV29-1 and TRBJ1-2, reads SAVISQKPSRDICQRGTSLTIQCQVDSQVTMMFWYRQQPGQSLTLIATANQGSEATYESGFVIDKFPISRPNLTFSTLTVSNMSPEDSSIYLCSVVSGFTFGSGTRLTVV.

The chain couples TRBV5-1 to TRBJ1-4; D remains ambiguous. Germline V CDR1 and CDR2: SGHRS, YFSETQ. V lost 2 bases and J 7 bases, leaving 12 bases between the germline ends. This CDR3 has 14 residues. The CDR3 region is CASSFGRGIEKLFF. The CDR3 DNA sequence: TGCGCCAGCAGCTTTGGACGGGGAATTGAAAAACTGTTTTTT.

This clone has more than one count but fewer than ten. This sequence joins TRBV9 and TRBJ1-3; the match to TRBD1 covers 8 bases. V shed 2 bases, J shed 0 bases, and the junction held 1 base outside the gene matches. From germline, CDR1 is SGDLS and CDR2 YYNGEE. This CDR3 is built from 15 residues. The CDR3 sequence: CASSVDRVSGNTIYF. DNA of the CDR3: TGTGCCAGCAGCGTGGACAGGGTCTCTGGAAACACCATATATTTT. Drawing the rest from reference TRBV9 and TRBJ1-3, the complete variable domain is DSGVTQTPKHLITATGQRVTLRCSPRSGDLSVYWYQQSLDQGLQFLIQYYNGEERAKGNILERFSAQQFPDLHSELNLSSLELGDSALYFCASSVDRVSGNTIYFGEGSWLTVV.

This chain connects TRBV6-5 to TRBJ1-6; 8 bases line up with TRBD1. V trimming: 5 bases; J trimming: 7 bases; junction bases outside the gene matches: 4. Germline CDR1 reads MNHEY; CDR2 reads SVGAGI. The CDR3 runs to 14 residues. CDR3 sequence: CASSRTGSNSPLHF. The CDR3 DNA is TGTGCCAGCAGTCGGACAGGGAGCAATTCACCCCTCCACTTT.

The J gene is TRBJ1-1, the V gene TRBV6-5, with unresolved D. Germline V lookup: CDR1 MNHEY, CDR2 SVGAGI. The CDR3 extends over 14 amino acids. V dropped 2 bases and J dropped 3 bases, with 10 bases sitting between them. Here the CDR3 reads CASSYQLDYTEAFF. In nucleotides, the CDR3 is TGTGCCAGCAGTTACCAACTTGATTACACTGAAGCTTTCTTT.

This clone was counted only a few times. This sequence joins TRBV18 and TRBJ1-1, with TRBD1 identical over 7 bases. The germline V gene encodes CDR1 KGHSH and CDR2 LQKENI. This CDR3 has 13 residues. V lost 4 bases to trimming and J lost 6 bases; unmatched junction nucleotides: 5. The CDR3 loop reads CASSLDRVAEAFF. In nucleotides, the CDR3 is TGTGCCAGCTCACTTGACAGGGTCGCTGAAGCTTTCTTT.

This chain connects TRBV7-8 to TRBJ2-7; 8 bases are a match to TRBD2. J was trimmed by 2 bases and V by 1 base; bases with no gene match: 4. Germline V gene sequence: CDR1 SGHVS, CDR2 FQNEAQ. CDR3 length: 15 amino acids. CDR3 residues: CASSLVGGGPYEQYF. CDR3 nucleotide sequence: TGTGCCAGCAGCTTAGTCGGGGGGGGACCCTACGAGCAGTACTTC.

The chain couples TRBV5-4 to TRBJ2-7; 8 positions agree with TRBD1. V was pared by 3 bases and J by 5 bases, with 10 bases of the junction left unmatched. The CDR3 extends over 15 amino acids. Germline CDR1 and CDR2: SGHNT and YYREEE (reference sequence). The CDR3 here is CASSWGRDRSHEQYF. Here the CDR3 DNA reads TGTGCCAGCAGCTGGGGCCGGGACAGGTCCCACGAGCAGTACTTC. Looking up the rest from reference TRBV5-4 and TRBJ2-7 gives the full variable domain: ETGVTQSPTHLIKTRGQQVTLRCSSQSGHNTVSWYQQALGQGPQFIFQYYREEENGRGNFPPRFSGLQFPNYSSELNVNALELDDSALYLCASSWGRDRSHEQYFGPGTRLTVT.

The chain has TRBV29-1 and TRBJ2-3, with 11 positions matching TRBD2. The CDR3 has 14 residues. Unmatched junction bases numbered 4, after V lost 4 bases and J lost 4 bases. Germline V gene sequence: CDR1 SQVTM, CDR2 ANQGSEA. The CDR3 DNA reads TGCAGCGTTGGTCTAGCGGGGGGCCCAGATACGCAGTATTTT. Translating it yields CSVGLAGGPDTQYF.

This chain uses TRBV5-6 with TRBJ1-2, with D possibly matching TRBD1 (6 bases). Trimming removed 0 bases from V and 3 bases from J, with 18 bases in between. Germline assignment: CDR1 SGHDT and CDR2 YYEEEE. The CDR3 is 17 amino acids. The CDR3 protein is CASSLAGAAWRDYGYTF. For the CDR3, the DNA is TGTGCCAGCAGCTTGGCAGGGGCCGCGTGGCGTGACTATGGCTACACCTTC. Combining the CDR3 with reference TRBV5-6 and TRBJ1-2 gives the whole variable domain DAGVTQSPTHLIKTRGQQVTLRCSPKSGHDTVSWYQQALGQGPQFIFQYYEEEERQRGNFPDRFSGHQFPNYSSELNVNALLLGDSALYLCASSLAGAAWRDYGYTFGSGTRLTVV.

This clone has just a few counts. The chain is built from TRBV20-1 and TRBJ1-1; unclear D gene. Trimming took off 3 bases at V and 7 bases at J, with 9 bases between the two ends. Germline V gene lookup returns CDR1 DFQATT and CDR2 SNEGSKA (reference sequence). This CDR3 is 11 amino acids long. CDR3 sequence (DNA): TGCAGTGCTAGGATTGTGAGTGAAGCTTTCTTT. Its translation is CSARIVSEAFF.

J is TRBJ2-3 and V is TRBV5-4, with TRBD2 as a possible D gene (6 bases). The germline V gene encodes CDR1 SGHNT and CDR2 YYREEE (reference sequence). The CDR3 contains 15 residues. Trimming stripped 1 base from V and 0 bases from J, with 9 bases between. The CDR3 nucleotides read TGTGCCAGCAGCTTGCGGCGGGGAAGCACAGATACGCAGTATTTT. Translated, it gives CASSLRRGSTDTQYF.

Written as DNA, the CDR3 is TGCGCCAGCAGCGGGGGACTCTTTAGCACAGATACGCAGTATTTT. As protein: CASSGGLFSTDTQYF. The rearrangement uses TRBV5-1 and TRBJ2-3; TRBD2 might be the D (6 bases). V lost 4 bases and J 0 bases, leaving 12 bases between the germline ends. The V gene's germline CDR1 is SGHRS and CDR2 YFSETQ. The CDR3 is 15 amino acids. Supplemented by reference TRBV5-1 and TRBJ2-3, the full variable domain reads KAGVTQTPRYLIKTRGQQVTLSCSPISGHRSVSWYQQTPGQGLQFLFEYFSETQRNKGNFPGRFSGRQFSNSRSEMNVSTLELGDSALYLCASSGGLFSTDTQYFGPGTRLTVL.

The rearrangement links TRBV7-9 to TRBJ1-2, with D unresolved. Germline V CDR1 and CDR2: SEHNR, FQNEAQ (reference sequence). Trimming shortened V by 2 bases and J by 6 bases, and 10 bases separated the two germline ends. The length of the CDR3 is 13 residues. The CDR3 here is CASSLYLGDGYTF. CDR3 in DNA: TGTGCCAGCAGCTTATACCTGGGCGATGGCTACACCTTC.

The V call is TRBV5-3, the J call TRBJ1-1, with a weak D call TRBD1 (5 bases). TRBV5-3 is an ORF, with its function uncertain. The CDR3 totals 14 residues. The V and J ends lost 10 bases and 4 bases respectively, with 20 bases between them. Here the CDR3 DNA reads TGTGCCCCCAATTCTCCCTGGGGGGTCACTGAAGCTTTCTTT. This encodes CAPNSPWGVTEAFF.